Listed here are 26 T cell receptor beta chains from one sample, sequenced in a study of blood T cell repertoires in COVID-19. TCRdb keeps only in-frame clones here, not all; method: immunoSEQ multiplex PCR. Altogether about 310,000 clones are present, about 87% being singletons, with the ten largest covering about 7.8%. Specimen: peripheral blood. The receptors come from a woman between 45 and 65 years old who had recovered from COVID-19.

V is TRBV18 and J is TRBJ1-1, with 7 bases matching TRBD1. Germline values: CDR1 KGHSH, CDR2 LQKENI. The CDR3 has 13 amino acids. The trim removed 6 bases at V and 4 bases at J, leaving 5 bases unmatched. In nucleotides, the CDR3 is TGTGCCAGCTCCTCCGGGACAGCCACTGAAGCTTTCTTT. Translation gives CASSSGTATEAFF. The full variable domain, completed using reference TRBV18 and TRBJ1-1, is NAGVMQNPRHLVRRRGQEARLRCSPMKGHSHVYWYRQLPEEGLKFMVYLQKENIIDESGMPKERFSAEFPKEGPSILRIQQVVRGDSAAYFCASSSGTATEAFFGQGTRLTVV.

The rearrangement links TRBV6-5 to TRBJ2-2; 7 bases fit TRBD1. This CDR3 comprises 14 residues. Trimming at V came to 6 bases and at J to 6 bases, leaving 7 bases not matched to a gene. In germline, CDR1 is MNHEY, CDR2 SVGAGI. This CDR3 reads CASRPAGGSGELFF. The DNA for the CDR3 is TGTGCCAGCAGACCCGCAGGGGGATCCGGGGAGCTGTTTTTT.

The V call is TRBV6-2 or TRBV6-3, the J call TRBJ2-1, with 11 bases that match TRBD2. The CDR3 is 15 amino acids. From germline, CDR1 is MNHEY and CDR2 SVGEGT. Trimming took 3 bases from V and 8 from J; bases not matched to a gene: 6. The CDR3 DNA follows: TGTGCCAGCAGTTATAGCGGGAGGGACCTCGATGAGCAGTTCTTC. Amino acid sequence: CASSYSGRDLDEQFF.

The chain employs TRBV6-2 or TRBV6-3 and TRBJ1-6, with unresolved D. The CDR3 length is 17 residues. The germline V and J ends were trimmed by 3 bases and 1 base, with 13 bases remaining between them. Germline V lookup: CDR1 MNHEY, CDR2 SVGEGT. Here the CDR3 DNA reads TGTGCCAGCAGTTATACGCAAACGGGATCCTATAATTCACCCCTCCACTTT. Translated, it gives CASSYTQTGSYNSPLHF.

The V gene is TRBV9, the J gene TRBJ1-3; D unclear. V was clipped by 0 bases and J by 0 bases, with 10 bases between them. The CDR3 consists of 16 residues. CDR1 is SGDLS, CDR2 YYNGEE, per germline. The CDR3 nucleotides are TGTGCCAGCAGCGTAGAGCAGGCATTCTCTGGAAACACCATATATTTT. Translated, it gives CASSVEQAFSGNTIYF. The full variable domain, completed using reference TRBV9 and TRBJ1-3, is DSGVTQTPKHLITATGQRVTLRCSPRSGDLSVYWYQQSLDQGLQFLIQYYNGEERAKGNILERFSAQQFPDLHSELNLSSLELGDSALYFCASSVEQAFSGNTIYFGEGSWLTVV.

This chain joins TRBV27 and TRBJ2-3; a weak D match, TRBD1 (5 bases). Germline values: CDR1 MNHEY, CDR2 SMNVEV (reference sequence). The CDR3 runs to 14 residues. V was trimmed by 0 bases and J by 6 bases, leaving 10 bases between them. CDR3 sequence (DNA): TGTGCCAGCAGTTTATCGACAGTCCAGGATACGCAGTATTTT. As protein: CASSLSTVQDTQYF.

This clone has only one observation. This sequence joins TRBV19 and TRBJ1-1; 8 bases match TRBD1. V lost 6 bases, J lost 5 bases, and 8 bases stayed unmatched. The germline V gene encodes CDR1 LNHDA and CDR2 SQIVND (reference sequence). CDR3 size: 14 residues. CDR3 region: CASRDPGGRTEAFF. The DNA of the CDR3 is TGTGCCAGTAGAGACCCAGGGGGCCGGACTGAAGCTTTCTTT. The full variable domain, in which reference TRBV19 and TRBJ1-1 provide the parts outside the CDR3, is DGGITQSPKYLFRKEGQNVTLSCEQNLNHDAMYWYRQDPGQGLRLIYYSQIVNDFQKGDIAEGYSVSREKKESFPLTVTSAQKNPTAFYLCASRDPGGRTEAFFGQGTRLTVV.

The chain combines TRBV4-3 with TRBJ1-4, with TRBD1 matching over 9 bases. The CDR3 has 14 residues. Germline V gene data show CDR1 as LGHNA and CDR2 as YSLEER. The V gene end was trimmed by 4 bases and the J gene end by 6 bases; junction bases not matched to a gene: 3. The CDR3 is CASSLRQGDEKLFF. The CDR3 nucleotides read TGCGCCAGCAGCCTTCGACAGGGGGATGAAAAACTGTTTTTT.

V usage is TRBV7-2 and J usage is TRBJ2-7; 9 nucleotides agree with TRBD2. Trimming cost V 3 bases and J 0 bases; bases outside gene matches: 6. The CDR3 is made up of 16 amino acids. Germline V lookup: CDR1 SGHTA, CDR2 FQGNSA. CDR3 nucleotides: TGTGCCAGCAGCTTGGACGGGACTAGCAGCTCCTACGAGCAGTACTTC. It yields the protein CASSLDGTSSSYEQYF.

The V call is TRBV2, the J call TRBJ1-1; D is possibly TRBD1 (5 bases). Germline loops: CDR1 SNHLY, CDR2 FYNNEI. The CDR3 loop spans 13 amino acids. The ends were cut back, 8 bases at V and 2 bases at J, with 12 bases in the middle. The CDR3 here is CASLWQGNTEAFF. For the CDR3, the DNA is TGTGCCAGCCTCTGGCAGGGTAACACTGAAGCTTTCTTT.

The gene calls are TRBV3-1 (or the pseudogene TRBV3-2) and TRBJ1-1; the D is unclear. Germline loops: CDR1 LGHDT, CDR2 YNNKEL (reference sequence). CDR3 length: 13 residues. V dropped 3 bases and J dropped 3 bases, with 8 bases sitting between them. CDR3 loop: CASSQNRDTEAFF. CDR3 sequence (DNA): TGTGCCAGCAGCCAGAACCGGGACACTGAAGCTTTCTTT.

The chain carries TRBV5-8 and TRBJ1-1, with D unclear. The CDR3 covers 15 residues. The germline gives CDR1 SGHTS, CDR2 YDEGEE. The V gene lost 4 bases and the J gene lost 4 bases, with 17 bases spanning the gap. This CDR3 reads CASSPRGGMGTEAFF. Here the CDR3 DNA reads TGTGCCAGCAGCCCCCGGGGAGGGATGGGCACTGAAGCTTTCTTT.

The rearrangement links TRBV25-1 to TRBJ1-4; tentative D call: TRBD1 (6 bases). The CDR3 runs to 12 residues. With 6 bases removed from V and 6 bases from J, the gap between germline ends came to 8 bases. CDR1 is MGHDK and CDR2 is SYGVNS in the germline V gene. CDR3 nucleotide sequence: TGTGCCAGCAGCTGGACAGATGAAAAACTGTTTTTT. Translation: CASSWTDEKLFF.

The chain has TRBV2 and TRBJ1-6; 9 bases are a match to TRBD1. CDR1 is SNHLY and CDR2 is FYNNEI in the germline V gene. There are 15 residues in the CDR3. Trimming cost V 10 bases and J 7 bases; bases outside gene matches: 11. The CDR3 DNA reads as TGTGCCACCACACAACAGGGGGCCGGGAATTCACCCCTCCACTTT. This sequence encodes CATTQQGAGNSPLHF. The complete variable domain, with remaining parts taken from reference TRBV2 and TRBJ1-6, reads EPEVTQTPSHQVTQMGQEVILRCVPISNHLYFYWYRQILGQKVEFLVSFYNNEISEKSEIFDDQFSVERPDGSNFTLKIRSTKLEDSAMYFCATTQQGAGNSPLHFGNGTRLTVT.

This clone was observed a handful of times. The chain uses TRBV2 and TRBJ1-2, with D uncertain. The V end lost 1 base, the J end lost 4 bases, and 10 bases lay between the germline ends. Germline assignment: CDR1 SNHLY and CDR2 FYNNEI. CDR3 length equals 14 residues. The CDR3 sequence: CASSEGLGGYGYTF. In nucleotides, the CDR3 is TGTGCCAGCAGTGAAGGGCTTGGTGGCTATGGCTACACCTTC.

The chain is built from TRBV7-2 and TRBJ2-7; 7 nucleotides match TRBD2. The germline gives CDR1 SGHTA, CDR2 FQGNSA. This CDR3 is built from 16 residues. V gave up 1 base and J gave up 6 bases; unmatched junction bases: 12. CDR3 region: CASSLGAGAGRLEQYF. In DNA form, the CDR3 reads TGTGCCAGCAGCTTAGGTGCCGGGGCCGGGAGGCTCGAGCAGTACTTC.

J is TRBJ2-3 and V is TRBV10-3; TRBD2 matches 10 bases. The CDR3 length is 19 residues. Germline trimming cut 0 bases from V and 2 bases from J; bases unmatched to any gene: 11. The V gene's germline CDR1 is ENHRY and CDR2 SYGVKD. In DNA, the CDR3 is TGTGCCATCAGTGAGTCCACCATCTTAGCGGGGGGCCCCACAGATACGCAGTATTTT. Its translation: CAISESTILAGGPTDTQYF.

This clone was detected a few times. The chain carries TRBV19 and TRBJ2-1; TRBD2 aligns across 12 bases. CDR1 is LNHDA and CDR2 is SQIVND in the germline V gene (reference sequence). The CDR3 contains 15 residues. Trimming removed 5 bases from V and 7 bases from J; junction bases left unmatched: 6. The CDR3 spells CASSLTSGSVNEQFF. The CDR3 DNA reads TGTGCCAGTAGTTTGACTAGCGGGAGTGTAAATGAGCAGTTCTTC.

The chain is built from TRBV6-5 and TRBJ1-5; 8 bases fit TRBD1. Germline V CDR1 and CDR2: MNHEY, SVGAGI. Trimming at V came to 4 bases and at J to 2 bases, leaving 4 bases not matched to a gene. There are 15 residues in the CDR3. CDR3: CASSSDREGNQPQHF. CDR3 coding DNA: TGTGCCAGCAGTTCGGACAGGGAGGGCAATCAGCCCCAGCATTTT.

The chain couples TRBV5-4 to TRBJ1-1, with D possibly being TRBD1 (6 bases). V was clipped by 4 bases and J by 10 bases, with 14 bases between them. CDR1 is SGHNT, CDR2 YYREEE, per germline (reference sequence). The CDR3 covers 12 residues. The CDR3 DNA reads TGTGCCAGCAGCAGTGACAGGAGCACAGCTTTCTTT. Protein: CASSSDRSTAFF.

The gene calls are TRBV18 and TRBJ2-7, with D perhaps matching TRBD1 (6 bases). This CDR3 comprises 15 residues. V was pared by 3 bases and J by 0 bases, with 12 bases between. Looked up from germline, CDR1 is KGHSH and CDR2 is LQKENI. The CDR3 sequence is CASSPGAASSYEQYF. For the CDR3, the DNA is TGTGCCAGCTCACCGGGGGCAGCTTCCTCCTACGAGCAGTACTTC.

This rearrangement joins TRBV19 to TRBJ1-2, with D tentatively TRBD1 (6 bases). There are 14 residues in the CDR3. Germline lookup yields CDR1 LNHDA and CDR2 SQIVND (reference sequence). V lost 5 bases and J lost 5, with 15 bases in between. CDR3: CASSPQTQGYGYTF. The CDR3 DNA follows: TGTGCCAGTAGTCCCCAAACCCAGGGGTATGGCTACACCTTC.

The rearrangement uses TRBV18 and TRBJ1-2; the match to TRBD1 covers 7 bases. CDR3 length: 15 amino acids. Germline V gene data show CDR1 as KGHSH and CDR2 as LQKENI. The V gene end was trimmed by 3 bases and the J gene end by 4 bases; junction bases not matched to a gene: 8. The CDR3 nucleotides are TGTGCCAGCTCACCCGGACAGGCGACCAGCTATGGCTACACCTTC. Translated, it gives CASSPGQATSYGYTF.

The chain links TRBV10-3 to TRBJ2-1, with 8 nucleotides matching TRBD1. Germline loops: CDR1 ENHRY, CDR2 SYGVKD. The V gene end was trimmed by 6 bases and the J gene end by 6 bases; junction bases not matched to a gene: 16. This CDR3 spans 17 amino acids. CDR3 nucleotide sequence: TGTGCCATCAGAGATGACAGGGGATCGATCCTAGCCAATGAGCAGTTCTTC. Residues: CAIRDDRGSILANEQFF.

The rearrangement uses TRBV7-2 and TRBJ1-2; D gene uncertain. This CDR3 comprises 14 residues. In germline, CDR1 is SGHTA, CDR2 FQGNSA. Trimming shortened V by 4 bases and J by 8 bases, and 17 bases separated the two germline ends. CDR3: CASSSLNGENGYTF. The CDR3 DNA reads TGTGCCAGCAGCTCCCTTAACGGGGAAAACGGCTACACCTTC. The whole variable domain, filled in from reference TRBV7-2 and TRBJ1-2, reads GAGVSQSPSNKVTEKGKDVELRCDPISGHTALYWYRQSLGQGLEFLIYFQGNSAPDKSGLPSDRFSAERTGGSVSTLTIQRTQQEDSAVYLCASSSLNGENGYTFGSGTRLTVV.

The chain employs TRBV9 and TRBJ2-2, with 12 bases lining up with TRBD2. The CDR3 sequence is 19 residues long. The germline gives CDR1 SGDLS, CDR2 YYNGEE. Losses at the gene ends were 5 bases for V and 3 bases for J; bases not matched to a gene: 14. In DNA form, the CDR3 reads TGTGCCAGCAGTCATAAAGCAACTAGCGGGAGGCGGGACACCGGGGAGCTGTTTTTT. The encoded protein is CASSHKATSGRRDTGELFF.